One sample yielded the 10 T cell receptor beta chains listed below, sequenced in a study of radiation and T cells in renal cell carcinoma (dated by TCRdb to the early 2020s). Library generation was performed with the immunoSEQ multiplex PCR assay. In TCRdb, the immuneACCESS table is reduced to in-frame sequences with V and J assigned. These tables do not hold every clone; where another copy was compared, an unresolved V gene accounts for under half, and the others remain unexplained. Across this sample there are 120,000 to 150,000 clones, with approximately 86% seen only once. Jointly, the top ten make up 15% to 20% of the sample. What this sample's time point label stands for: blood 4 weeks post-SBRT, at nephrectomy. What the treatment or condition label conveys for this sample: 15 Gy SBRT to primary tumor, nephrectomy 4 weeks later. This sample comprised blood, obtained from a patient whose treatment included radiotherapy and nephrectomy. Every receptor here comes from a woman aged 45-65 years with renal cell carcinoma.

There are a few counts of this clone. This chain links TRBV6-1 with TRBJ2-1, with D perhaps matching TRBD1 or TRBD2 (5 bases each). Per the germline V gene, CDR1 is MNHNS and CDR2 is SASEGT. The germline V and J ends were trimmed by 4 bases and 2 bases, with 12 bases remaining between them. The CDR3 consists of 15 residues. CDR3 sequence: CASSGTGTAYNEQFF. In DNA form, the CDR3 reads TGTGCCAGCAGTGGGACCGGGACGGCCTACAATGAGCAGTTCTTC.

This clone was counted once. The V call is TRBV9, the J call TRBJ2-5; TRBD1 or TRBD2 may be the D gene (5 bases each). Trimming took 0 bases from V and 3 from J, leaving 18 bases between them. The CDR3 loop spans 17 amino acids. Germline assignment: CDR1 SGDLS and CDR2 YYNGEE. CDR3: CASSVAPRGSEEETQYF. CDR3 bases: TGTGCCAGCAGCGTAGCTCCGAGGGGTAGCGAAGAAGAGACCCAGTACTTC.

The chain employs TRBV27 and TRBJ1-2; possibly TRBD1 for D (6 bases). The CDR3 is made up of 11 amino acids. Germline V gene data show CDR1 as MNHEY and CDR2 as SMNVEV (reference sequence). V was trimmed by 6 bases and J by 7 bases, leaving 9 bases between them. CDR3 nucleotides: TGTGCCAGCAGCGCAGGGGTTGGCTACACCTTC. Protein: CASSAGVGYTF.

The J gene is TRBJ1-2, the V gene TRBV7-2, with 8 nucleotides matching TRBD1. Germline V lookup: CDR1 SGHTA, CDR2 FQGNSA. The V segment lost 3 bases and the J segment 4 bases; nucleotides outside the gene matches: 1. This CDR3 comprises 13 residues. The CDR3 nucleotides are TGTGCCAGCAGCTTGGGACAGGTCTATGGCTACACCTTC. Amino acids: CASSLGQVYGYTF. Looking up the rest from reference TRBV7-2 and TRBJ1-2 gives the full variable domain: GAGVSQSPSNKVTEKGKDVELRCDPISGHTALYWYRQSLGQGLEFLIYFQGNSAPDKSGLPSDRFSAERTGGSVSTLTIQRTQQEDSAVYLCASSLGQVYGYTFGSGTRLTVV.

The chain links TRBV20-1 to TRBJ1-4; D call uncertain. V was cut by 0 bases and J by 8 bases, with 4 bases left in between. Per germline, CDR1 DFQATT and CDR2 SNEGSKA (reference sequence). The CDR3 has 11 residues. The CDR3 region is CSAREAEKLFF. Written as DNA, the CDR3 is TGCAGTGCTAGAGAGGCAGAAAAACTGTTTTTT.

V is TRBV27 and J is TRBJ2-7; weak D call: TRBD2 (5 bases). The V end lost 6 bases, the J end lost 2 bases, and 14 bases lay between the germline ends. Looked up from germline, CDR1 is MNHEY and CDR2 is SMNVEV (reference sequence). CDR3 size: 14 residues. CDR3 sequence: CASRPWAGTYEQYF. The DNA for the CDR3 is TGTGCCAGCAGGCCCTGGGCGGGTACCTACGAGCAGTACTTC.

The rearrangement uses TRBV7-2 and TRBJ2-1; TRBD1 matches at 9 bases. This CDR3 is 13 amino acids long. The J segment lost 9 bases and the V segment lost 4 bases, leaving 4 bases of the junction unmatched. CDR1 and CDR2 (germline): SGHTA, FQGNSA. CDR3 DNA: TGTGCCAGCAGCTCGGGGACAGGGAGTGAGCAGTTCTTC. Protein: CASSSGTGSEQFF. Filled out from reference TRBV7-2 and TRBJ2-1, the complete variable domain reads GAGVSQSPSNKVTEKGKDVELRCDPISGHTALYWYRQSLGQGLEFLIYFQGNSAPDKSGLPSDRFSAERTGGSVSTLTIQRTQQEDSAVYLCASSSGTGSEQFFGPGTRLTVL.

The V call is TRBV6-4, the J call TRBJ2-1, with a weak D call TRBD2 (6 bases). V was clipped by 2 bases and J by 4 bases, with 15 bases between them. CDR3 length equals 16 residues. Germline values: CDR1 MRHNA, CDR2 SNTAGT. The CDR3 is CASSDLPGRGYNEQFF. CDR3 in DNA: TGTGCCAGCAGTGACCTCCCCGGGCGGGGTTACAATGAGCAGTTCTTC.

The chain's CDR3 is CASSPHDGGRDTQYF. The CDR3 bases are TGCGCCAGCAGCCCCCATGATGGGGGTAGGGATACGCAGTATTTT. The chain carries TRBV5-1 and TRBJ2-3; D is perhaps TRBD1 or TRBD2 (5 bases each). Germline V gene sequence: CDR1 SGHRS, CDR2 YFSETQ. This CDR3 is 15 amino acids long. The ends were cut back, 4 bases at V and 6 bases at J, with 18 bases in the middle.

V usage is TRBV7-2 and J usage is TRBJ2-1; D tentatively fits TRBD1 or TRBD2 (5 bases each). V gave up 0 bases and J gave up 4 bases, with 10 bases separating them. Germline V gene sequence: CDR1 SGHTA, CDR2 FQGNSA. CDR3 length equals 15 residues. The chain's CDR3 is CASSLARAGYNEQFF. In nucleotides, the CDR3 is TGTGCCAGCAGCTTAGCGCGGGCAGGGTACAATGAGCAGTTCTTC.